The 5 T cell receptor beta chains reported below all come from one sample, sequenced in a study of Tregs in tolerant kidney transplant recipients. Assay: immunoSEQ multiplex PCR; the TCRdb copy retains only in-frame clones and omits some. This specimen shows 30,000 to 40,000 clones; the ten leading clones hold roughly 2%. Related graft donors supplied nonmyeloablative bone marrow transplants, and mixed chimerism was transient. The sample consisted of CD4+ T cells from blood (PBMCs), taken 24 months after the transplant. These receptor sequences come from a human patient who received a combined kidney and bone marrow transplant. The T cells may partly be graft donor cells.

On this clone: The CDR3 end is not reached by the read, which stops 3 residues before it; the germline J gene fills it in. The V gene is TRBV13, the J gene TRBJ1-1; no firm D call. CDR1 and CDR2 from the germline V gene are PRHDT and FYEKMQ (reference sequence). Between the trimmed V and J ends, which lost 5 bases and 4 bases, there was a span of 14 bases. The CDR3 covers 14 residues. CDR3 protein: CASSRGRPSTEAFF. The DNA read from the CDR3 is TGTGCCAGCAGCCGGGGTCGCCCGAGCACTGAA. Full variable domain (rest looked up from reference TRBV13 and TRBJ1-1): AAGVIQSPRHLIKEKRETATLKCYPIPRHDTVYWYQQGPGQDPQFLISFYEKMQSDKGSIPDRFSAQQFSDYHSELNMSSLELGDSALYFCASSRGRPSTEAFFGQGTRLTVV.

Concerning this clone: The read stops 3 residues short of the end of the CDR3; the missing end is completed from the germline J gene. V and J are TRBV5-1 and TRBJ2-3; TRBD2 agrees at 8 bases. This CDR3 is built from 16 residues. The trim removed 4 bases at V and 0 bases at J, leaving 7 bases unmatched. Germline loops: CDR1 SGHRS, CDR2 YFSETQ. The chain's CDR3 is CASSGNGRGSTDTQYF. The sequenced part of the CDR3 DNA is TGCGCCAGCAGCGGTAACGGGAGGGGGAGCACAGATACG.

About this clone itself: The read ends 3 residues early relative to the CDR3; the germline J gene fills the gap. The chain combines TRBV19 with TRBJ1-5, with a tentative D call TRBD1 (5 bases). Germline V lookup: CDR1 LNHDA, CDR2 SQIVND (reference sequence). This CDR3 has 17 amino acids. V was shortened by 3 bases and J by 5 bases, with 20 bases between the two germline ends. Here the CDR3 reads CASSILSRAPGDQPQHF. The CDR3 bases that were read are TGTGCCAGTAGTATCCTCTCCCGGGCCCCGGGGGATCAGCCC.

With regard to this clone: The read ends 3 residues before the CDR3 terminus; that terminus is restored from the germline J gene. The V gene is TRBV12-5, the J gene TRBJ2-1; no definite D call. CDR1 and CDR2 (germline): LGHNT, FRNRAP. V lost 0 bases to trimming and J lost 9 bases, with 6 bases between them. The CDR3 has 12 residues. The sequenced CDR3 bases are TGTGCTAGTGGTTTGGTAAAGGGTGAG. It encodes CASGLVKGE. The full CDR3 reads CASGLVKGEQFF.

CDR3 sequence reads: CASTLFGSNQPQHF. The CDR3 DNA, read in part, is TGTGCCAGTACCTTATTCGGGTCTAATCAGCCC. The chain joins TRBV19 to TRBJ1-5; D ambiguous. Read data end 3 residues before the CDR3 end; the end is taken from the germline J gene. V was clipped by 7 bases and J by 4 bases, with 14 bases between them. Germline loops: CDR1 LNHDA, CDR2 SQIVND (reference sequence). This CDR3 region has 14 residues. The full variable domain, its missing parts supplied by reference TRBV19 and TRBJ1-5, is DGGITQSPKYLFRKEGQNVTLSCEQNLNHDAMYWYRQDPGQGLRLIYYSQIVNDFQKGDIAEGYSVSREKKESFPLTVTSAQKNPTAFYLCASTLFGSNQPQHFGDGTRLSIL.